The clone carrying this TCR beta chain was counted a few times. Its antigen is not known. Sampling consisted of one heparinised blood draw per donor, averaging around 100 mL. These data originate in a study of beta chain features in type 1 diabetes. Study context: Patients were similar to healthy donors in age and gender (as well as in cell yields).

This CDR3 is 15 amino acids long. With V trimmed by 5 bases and J by 7 bases, 6 bases remained unmatched. Looked up from germline, CDR1 is SGHTA and CDR2 is FQGNSA. Expressed TCRB transcripts were sequenced because the isolated RNA had all been reverse transcribed beforehand. Produced via immunoSEQ multiplex PCR; TCRdb's table is partial and in-frame only. The top ten hold 0.94% of the sample, which has about 160,000 clones, around 8% seen once. The study, taken as a whole, reports: PCR might preferentially amplify shorter templates, equally in patients and controls. Patients' naive, central memory and Treg TCRB repertoires seemed closer to one another than those of healthy donors. When Type 1 diabetes patients were examined, their TCRB CDR3s proved moderately but significantly shorter in all four CD4+ subsets.

The chain recombines TRBV7-2 with TRBJ2-7; 15 nucleotides match TRBD2. The specimen was central memory CD4+ T cells from blood. The TCR was taken from a woman between 40 and 50 years old with type 1 diabetes. CDR3 sequence reads: CASSPGLAGGLEQYF. CDR3 DNA: TGTGCCAGCAGCCCCGGACTAGCGGGAGGGCTGGAGCAGTACTTC.